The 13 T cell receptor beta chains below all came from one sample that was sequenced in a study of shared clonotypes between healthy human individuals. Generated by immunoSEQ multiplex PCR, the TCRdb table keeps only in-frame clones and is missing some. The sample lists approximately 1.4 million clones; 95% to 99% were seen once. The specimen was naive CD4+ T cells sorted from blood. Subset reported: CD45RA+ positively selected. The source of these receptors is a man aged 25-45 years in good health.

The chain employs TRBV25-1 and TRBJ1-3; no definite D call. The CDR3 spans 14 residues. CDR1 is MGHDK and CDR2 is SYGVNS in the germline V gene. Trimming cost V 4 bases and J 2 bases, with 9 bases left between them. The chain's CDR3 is CASSVSGTGNTIYF. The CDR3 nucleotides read TGTGCCAGCAGTGTCTCCGGGACTGGAAACACCATATATTTT.

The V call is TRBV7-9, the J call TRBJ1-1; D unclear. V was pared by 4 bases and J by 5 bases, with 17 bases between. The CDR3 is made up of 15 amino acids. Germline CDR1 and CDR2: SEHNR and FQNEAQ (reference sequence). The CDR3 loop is CASSSIVADKTEAFF. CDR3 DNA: TGTGCCAGCAGCTCAATCGTGGCAGATAAAACTGAAGCTTTCTTT.

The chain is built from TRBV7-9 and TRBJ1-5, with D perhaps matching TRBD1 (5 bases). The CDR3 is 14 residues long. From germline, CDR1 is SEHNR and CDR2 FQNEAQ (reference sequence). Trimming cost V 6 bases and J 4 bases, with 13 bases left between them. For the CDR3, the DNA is TGTGCCAGCAGTTCTGACAGCTTAAATCAGCCCCAGCATTTT. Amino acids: CASSSDSLNQPQHF.

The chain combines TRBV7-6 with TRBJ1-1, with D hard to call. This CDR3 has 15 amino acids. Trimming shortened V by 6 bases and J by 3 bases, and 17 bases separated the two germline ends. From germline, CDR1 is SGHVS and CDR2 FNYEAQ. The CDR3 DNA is TGTGCCAGCAGTCTCTTCGGGTCGCGGGACACTGAAGCTTTCTTT. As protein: CASSLFGSRDTEAFF.

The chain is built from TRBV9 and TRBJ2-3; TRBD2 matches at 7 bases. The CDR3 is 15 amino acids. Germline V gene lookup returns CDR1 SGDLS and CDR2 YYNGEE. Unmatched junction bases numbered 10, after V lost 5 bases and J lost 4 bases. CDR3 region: CASSPAGESADTQYF. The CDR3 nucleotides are TGTGCCAGCAGTCCGGCGGGAGAATCGGCAGATACGCAGTATTTT.

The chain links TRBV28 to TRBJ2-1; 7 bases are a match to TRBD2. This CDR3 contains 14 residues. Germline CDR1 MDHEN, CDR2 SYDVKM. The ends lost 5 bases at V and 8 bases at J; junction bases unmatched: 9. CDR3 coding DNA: TGTGCCAGCAGTCCCGAGGGAGGGAGCTATGAGCAGTTCTTC. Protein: CASSPEGGSYEQFF.

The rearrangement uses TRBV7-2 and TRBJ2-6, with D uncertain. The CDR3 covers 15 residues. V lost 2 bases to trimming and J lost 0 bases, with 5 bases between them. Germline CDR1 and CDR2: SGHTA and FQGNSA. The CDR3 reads CASSLRTSGANVLTF. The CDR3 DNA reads TGTGCCAGCAGCTTACGGACCTCTGGGGCCAACGTCCTGACTTTC.

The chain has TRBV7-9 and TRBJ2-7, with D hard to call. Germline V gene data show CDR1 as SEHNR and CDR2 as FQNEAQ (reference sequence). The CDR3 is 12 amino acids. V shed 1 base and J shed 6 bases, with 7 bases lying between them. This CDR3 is CASSLVGAEQYF. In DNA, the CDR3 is TGTGCCAGCAGCTTAGTAGGTGCCGAGCAGTACTTC.

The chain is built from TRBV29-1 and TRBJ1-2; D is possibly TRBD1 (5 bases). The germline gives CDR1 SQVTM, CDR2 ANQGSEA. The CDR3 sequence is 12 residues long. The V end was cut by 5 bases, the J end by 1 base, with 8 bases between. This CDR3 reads CSVRGDNYGYTF. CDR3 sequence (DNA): TGCAGCGTTAGGGGAGATAACTATGGCTACACCTTC.

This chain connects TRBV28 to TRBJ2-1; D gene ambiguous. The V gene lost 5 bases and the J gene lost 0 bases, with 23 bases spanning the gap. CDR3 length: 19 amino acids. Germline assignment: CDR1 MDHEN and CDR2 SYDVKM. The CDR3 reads CASSPSLKPTPSSYNEQFF. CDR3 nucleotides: TGTGCCAGCAGTCCATCCCTAAAGCCGACTCCGAGCTCCTACAATGAGCAGTTCTTC.

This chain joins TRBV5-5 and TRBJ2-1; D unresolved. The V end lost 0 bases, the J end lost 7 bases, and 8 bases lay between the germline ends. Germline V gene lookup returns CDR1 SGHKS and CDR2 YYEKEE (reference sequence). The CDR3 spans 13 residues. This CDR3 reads CASSLGPGNEQFF. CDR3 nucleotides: TGTGCCAGCAGCTTGGGCCCCGGGAATGAGCAGTTCTTC.

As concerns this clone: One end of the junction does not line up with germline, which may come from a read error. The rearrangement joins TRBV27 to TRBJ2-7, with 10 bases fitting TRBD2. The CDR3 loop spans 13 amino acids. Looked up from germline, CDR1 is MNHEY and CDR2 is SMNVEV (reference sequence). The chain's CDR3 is CASSRAGGRESRF. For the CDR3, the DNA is TGTGCCAGCAGTCGAGCGGGGGGGCGGGAGAGTCGCTTC.

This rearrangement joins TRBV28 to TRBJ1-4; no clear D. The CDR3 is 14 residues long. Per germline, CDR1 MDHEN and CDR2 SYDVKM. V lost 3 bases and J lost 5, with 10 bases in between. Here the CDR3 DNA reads TGTGCCAGCAGTTTTCCGGGAGGGAATGAAAAACTGTTTTTT. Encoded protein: CASSFPGGNEKLFF.